This TCR beta chain was sequenced for a study of early T cells in non-severe SARS-CoV-2 infection. Turning to the study itself: Bulk RNA isolated from unsorted whole blood underwent sequencing; chains were not paired. Study-wide points: Anti-spike CD8 responses were favored by VDJdb matching, which missed private and CD4 specificities.

About this clonotype: The antigen is undetermined.

Individual cDNA molecules were tagged with unique molecular identifiers. TCRdb passed the 5' RACE reads through MiXCR, listing each CDR3 protein once. Among tens of thousands of distinct CDR3 sequences, 10% to 12% were seen once, and the ten largest hold approximately 5%. V dropped 6 bases and J dropped 3 bases, with 9 bases sitting between them. This CDR3 has 12 amino acids. The source of this sequence is an adult who was a healthcare worker with PCR-confirmed SARS-CoV-2 infection or an uninfected control (not recorded which). The material sequenced was whole blood, taken at baseline. V gene TRBV12-3 or TRBV12-4 combines with J gene TRBJ2-7; possibly TRBD1 for D (6 bases). Here the CDR3 DNA reads TGTGCCAGCAGGTCGGACAGCTACGAGCAGTACTTC. As protein: CASRSDSYEQYF.